What follows are 29 T cell receptor beta chains derived from one specimen sequenced in a study of cytomegalovirus exposure and HLA in healthy donors (dated by TCRdb to between 2016 and 2019). The library was obtained by the immunoSEQ multiplex PCR assay. As stored in TCRdb, this immuneACCESS dataset retains in-frame rearrangements with V and J assigned. A fraction of the clones does not appear; measured against another copy, unresolved V genes explain less than half of the discrepancy, and the remainder lacks a known reason. This sample lists about 68,000 clones; roughly 95% were detected once. Approximately 2.5% of the sample is in the top ten clones. Material for sequencing was PBMCs. These receptors originate from a man between 18 and 29 years old in good health and CMV-seronegative.

The chain uses TRBV7-2 and TRBJ1-2; possibly TRBD1 for D (5 bases). CDR3 length: 14 residues. CDR1 is SGHTA, CDR2 FQGNSA, per germline. V shed 3 bases and J shed 4 bases, with 12 bases lying between them. The chain's CDR3 is CASSLSDSSYGYTF. The CDR3 coding sequence is TGTGCCAGCAGCTTGTCCGACAGTTCCTATGGCTACACCTTC.

The rearrangement uses TRBV6-5 and TRBJ2-7; D unresolved. The CDR3 has 13 amino acids. The V end lost 5 bases, the J end lost 2 bases, and 10 bases lay between the germline ends. Per germline, CDR1 MNHEY and CDR2 SVGAGI. CDR3 sequence (DNA): TGTGCCAGCAGTACGACTGATACCTACGAGCAGTACTTC. Amino acids: CASSTTDTYEQYF.

The chain joins TRBV15 to TRBJ1-4; TRBD1 matches 7 bases. This CDR3 contains 17 residues. CDR1 and CDR2 (germline): LNHNV, YYDKDF (reference sequence). After removal of 5 bases from V and 8 bases from J, the junction contained 17 bases not matched to a gene. The CDR3 sequence is CATSAHRGYTPGEKLFF. CDR3 sequence (DNA): TGTGCCACCAGCGCCCACAGGGGATACACCCCTGGGGAAAAACTGTTTTTT.

The chain combines TRBV6-5 with TRBJ2-1; D gene unclear. Per germline, CDR1 MNHEY and CDR2 SVGAGI. The CDR3 is made up of 13 amino acids. The germline V and J ends were trimmed by 6 bases and 7 bases, with 13 bases remaining between them. The CDR3, as DNA: TGTGCCAGCAGAAGTACTACCGGGAATGAGCAGTTCTTC. Its protein product is CASRSTTGNEQFF.

The rearrangement uses TRBV5-1 and TRBJ2-5, with D perhaps matching TRBD2 (6 bases). CDR1 SGHRS and CDR2 YFSETQ come from the germline V gene. V lost 0 bases and J lost 1, with 7 bases in between. The CDR3 runs to 14 residues. The CDR3 nucleotides are TGCGCCAGCAGCTTGGTGGGGGGCCAAGAGACCCAGTACTTC. This encodes CASSLVGGQETQYF.

This chain links TRBV10-3 with TRBJ2-7; perhaps TRBD2 as D (6 bases). The CDR3 has 14 amino acids. Per the germline V gene, CDR1 is ENHRY and CDR2 is SYGVKD. The ends were cut back, 6 bases at V and 7 bases at J, with 19 bases in the middle. As DNA, the CDR3 is TGTGCCATCAGCTCCGGGACTGCCGACGGGGAGCAGTACTTC. Amino acid sequence: CAISSGTADGEQYF.

V is TRBV28 and J is TRBJ1-1; no firm D call. Per germline, CDR1 MDHEN and CDR2 SYDVKM. The CDR3 length is 13 residues. Trimming left V 5 bases short and J 1 base short, with 8 bases between. The CDR3: CASSRAGNTEAFF. The CDR3, as DNA: TGTGCCAGCAGTCGAGCGGGGAACACTGAAGCTTTCTTT.

V usage is TRBV7-6 and J usage is TRBJ1-3; D possibly corresponds to TRBD1 (6 bases). This CDR3 spans 15 amino acids. The V end lost 5 bases, the J end lost 4 bases, and 15 bases lay between the germline ends. Germline CDR1 is SGHVS and CDR2 is FNYEAQ. The CDR3 region has the DNA TGTGCCAGCAGCCAGTATGTGGGGGCCGGAAACACCATATATTTT. Translated: CASSQYVGAGNTIYF.

The chain joins TRBV7-2 to TRBJ1-2; TRBD1 agrees at 10 bases. The CDR3 spans 15 residues. V lost 6 bases to trimming and J lost 4 bases; unmatched junction nucleotides: 8. CDR1 SGHTA and CDR2 FQGNSA come from the germline V gene. CDR3 in DNA: TGTGCCAGCAGATTCGACAGGGGGCATGCCTATGGCTACACCTTC. This sequence encodes CASRFDRGHAYGYTF. Together with reference TRBV7-2 and TRBJ1-2, the CDR3 gives the full variable domain: GAGVSQSPSNKVTEKGKDVELRCDPISGHTALYWYRQSLGQGLEFLIYFQGNSAPDKSGLPSDRFSAERTGGSVSTLTIQRTQQEDSAVYLCASRFDRGHAYGYTFGSGTRLTVV.

The J gene is TRBJ2-7, the V gene TRBV10-3; the D gene is possibly TRBD2 (6 bases). Trimming cost V 4 bases and J 4 bases, with 8 bases left between them. Germline V lookup: CDR1 ENHRY, CDR2 SYGVKD. This CDR3 region has 12 residues. Here the CDR3 DNA reads TGTGCCATCAGTGGGGGGACTTACGAGCAGTACTTC. This encodes CAISGGTYEQYF.

CDR3 bases: TGTGCCAGCAGCGTAGTAGCCACCCCGCGGAGGAACACCATATATTTT. This translates into CASSVVATPRRNTIYF. This chain links TRBV9 with TRBJ1-3; D is unresolved. Trimming shortened V by 0 bases and J by 7 bases, and 17 bases separated the two germline ends. The germline gives CDR1 SGDLS, CDR2 YYNGEE. The CDR3 totals 16 residues.

The genes are TRBV5-1 and TRBJ2-1, with 8 bases that match TRBD1. The CDR3 covers 15 residues. Trimming cost V 2 bases and J 2 bases; bases outside gene matches: 3. The germline V gene has CDR1 SGHRS and CDR2 YFSETQ. DNA for the CDR3: TGCGCCAGCAGCTTTACAGGGGGAACCTACAATGAGCAGTTCTTC. Its protein product is CASSFTGGTYNEQFF.

The rearrangement links TRBV10-3 to TRBJ2-7, with 8 bases that match TRBD2. CDR1 and CDR2 from the germline V gene are ENHRY and SYGVKD. The CDR3 length is 13 residues. The V segment lost 4 bases and the J segment 6 bases; nucleotides outside the gene matches: 5. The CDR3 loop is CAISGGRSSEQYF. As DNA, the CDR3 is TGTGCCATCAGTGGCGGGAGGAGCTCCGAGCAGTACTTC.

This chain uses TRBV2 with TRBJ2-2; 10 positions match TRBD1. V trimming: 10 bases; J trimming: 0 bases; junction bases outside the gene matches: 5. Germline values: CDR1 SNHLY, CDR2 FYNNEI. There are 15 residues in the CDR3. CDR3 amino acids: CATRTGGSNTGELFF. The CDR3 DNA reads TGTGCCACTAGGACAGGGGGATCGAACACCGGGGAGCTGTTTTTT. Combining the CDR3 with reference TRBV2 and TRBJ2-2 gives the whole variable domain EPEVTQTPSHQVTQMGQEVILRCVPISNHLYFYWYRQILGQKVEFLVSFYNNEISEKSEIFDDQFSVERPDGSNFTLKIRSTKLEDSAMYFCATRTGGSNTGELFFGEGSRLTVL.

The chain carries TRBV29-1 and TRBJ2-7; 14 positions match TRBD2. V shed 5 bases and J 8 bases; nucleotides not matched to a gene: 11. CDR1 and CDR2 from the germline V gene are SQVTM and ANQGSEA. The CDR3 spans 15 residues. The CDR3: CSVPGVGLAGGQQYF. The CDR3 coding sequence is TGCAGCGTTCCCGGAGTTGGACTAGCGGGAGGTCAGCAGTACTTC.

This chain connects TRBV10-3 to TRBJ1-5; 7 bases align to TRBD1. The CDR3 loop spans 14 amino acids. From germline, CDR1 is ENHRY and CDR2 SYGVKD. V lost 4 bases and J lost 5; bases outside the gene matches: 5. DNA for the CDR3: TGTGCCATCAGTGCTGACAGGGAAGATCAGCCCCAGCATTTT. This sequence encodes CAISADREDQPQHF.

The genes are TRBV5-8 and TRBJ2-1, with 12 bases lining up with TRBD1. The germline V gene encodes CDR1 SGHTS and CDR2 YDEGEE. V shed 3 bases, J shed 4 bases, and the junction held 8 bases outside the gene matches. This CDR3 is built from 17 residues. The CDR3 reads CASSSGTGGAKYNEQFF. CDR3 DNA sequence: TGTGCCAGCAGCTCCGGGACAGGGGGCGCGAAGTACAATGAGCAGTTCTTC.

The V and J genes are TRBV11-3 and TRBJ2-3; TRBD1 matches 9 bases. The germline gives CDR1 SGHNT, CDR2 YENEEA. Trimming took 5 bases from V and 3 from J; bases not matched to a gene: 3. The CDR3 is made up of 14 amino acids. The CDR3 bases are TGTGCCAGCAGCCCGGGACAGGGAACAGATACGCAGTATTTT. It encodes CASSPGQGTDTQYF.

This sequence joins TRBV6-5 and TRBJ2-2, with 7 bases that match TRBD1. Germline V gene data show CDR1 as MNHEY and CDR2 as SVGAGI. This CDR3 is built from 15 residues. The junction had 3 bases not matched to a gene; V was cut back by 2 bases and J by 3 bases. CDR3 loop: CASSYRQGDTGELFF. Written as DNA, the CDR3 is TGTGCCAGCAGTTACAGGCAGGGGGACACCGGGGAGCTGTTTTTT.

CDR3 loop: CASRKTSGRNYEQYF. CDR3 nucleotide sequence: TGTGCCAGCAGGAAGACTAGCGGGAGGAACTACGAGCAGTACTTC. The V gene is TRBV28, the J gene TRBJ2-7, with 13 bases fitting TRBD2. CDR3 size: 15 residues. Germline V gene lookup returns CDR1 MDHEN and CDR2 SYDVKM. J was trimmed by 3 bases and V by 6 bases; bases with no gene match: 5.

The genes are TRBV28 and TRBJ1-2; 9 positions agree with TRBD1. V trimming: 6 bases; J trimming: 8 bases; junction bases outside the gene matches: 7. Germline values: CDR1 MDHEN, CDR2 SYDVKM. The CDR3 consists of 13 residues. This chain's CDR3 is CASSRGQGGGYTF. The DNA for the CDR3 is TGTGCCAGCAGCAGGGGACAGGGAGGAGGCTACACCTTC.

V and J are TRBV7-9 and TRBJ1-1, with D perhaps TRBD1 (6 bases). Germline V gene sequence: CDR1 SEHNR, CDR2 FQNEAQ (reference sequence). V dropped 6 bases and J dropped 0 bases, with 11 bases sitting between them. The CDR3 covers 14 residues. DNA for the CDR3: TGTGCCAGCAGGGACGGGACACTGAACACTGAAGCTTTCTTT. Its translation is CASRDGTLNTEAFF.

The J gene is TRBJ1-1, the V gene TRBV5-4; D might be TRBD1 (6 bases). The CDR3 runs 13 residues. From germline, CDR1 is SGHNT and CDR2 YYREEE (reference sequence). Trimming shortened V by 0 bases and J by 3 bases, and 6 bases separated the two germline ends. CDR3: CASSLAGDTEAFF. CDR3 DNA: TGTGCCAGCAGCTTGGCAGGGGACACTGAAGCTTTCTTT.

This sequence joins TRBV27 and TRBJ1-3, with 7 bases lining up with TRBD1. The CDR3 runs 16 residues. From germline, CDR1 is MNHEY and CDR2 SMNVEV (reference sequence). Trimming cost V 5 bases and J 8 bases; bases outside gene matches: 15. CDR3 nucleotides: TGTGCCAGCAGTCCTGTCTTAGGGGGCATTGGTGACACCATATATTTT. Amino acid sequence: CASSPVLGGIGDTIYF.

The rearrangement links TRBV7-9 to TRBJ2-5; 12 nucleotides align to TRBD2. V was pared by 8 bases and J by 1 base, with 8 bases of the junction left unmatched. The CDR3 totals 16 residues. In germline, CDR1 is SEHNR, CDR2 FQNEAQ (reference sequence). The CDR3 region has the DNA TGTGCCAGCGGGTCCGGACTAGCGGGAAGCCAAGAGACCCAGTACTTC. It translates to CASGSGLAGSQETQYF.

CDR3 nucleotide sequence: TGTGCCAGCAGTTACGACAGGGGGCAAGAGACCCAGTACTTC. It translates to CASSYDRGQETQYF. The rearrangement uses TRBV6-5 and TRBJ2-5, with 9 bases identical to TRBD1. The junction had 0 bases not matched to a gene; V was cut back by 2 bases and J by 2 bases. CDR3 size: 14 residues. The germline CDR1 and CDR2 sequences are MNHEY and SVGAGI.

The chain links TRBV29-1 to TRBJ2-3, with 8 bases fitting TRBD2. The germline V gene encodes CDR1 SQVTM and CDR2 ANQGSEA. The ends lost 2 bases at V and 0 bases at J; junction bases unmatched: 4. The CDR3 length is 15 residues. The CDR3 here is CSVEHSSGSTDTQYF. CDR3 bases: TGCAGCGTTGAACATTCTAGCGGGAGCACAGATACGCAGTATTTT.

The genes are TRBV28 and TRBJ2-5; D perhaps matches TRBD2 (6 bases). Germline V gene sequence: CDR1 MDHEN, CDR2 SYDVKM. This CDR3 comprises 13 residues. V lost 5 bases to trimming and J lost 2 bases, with 9 bases between them. CDR3 nucleotide sequence: TGTGCCAGCAGTATCGGAGGGCAAGAGACCCAGTACTTC. It is translated as CASSIGGQETQYF. Supplemented by reference TRBV28 and TRBJ2-5, the full variable domain reads DVKVTQSSRYLVKRTGEKVFLECVQDMDHENMFWYRQDPGLGLRLIYFSYDVKMKEKGDIPEGYSVSREKKERFSLILESASTNQTSMYLCASSIGGQETQYFGPGTRLLVL.

J is TRBJ1-1 and V is TRBV5-4; D perhaps matches TRBD1 (5 bases). The CDR3 runs 15 residues. Germline V gene lookup returns CDR1 SGHNT and CDR2 YYREEE (reference sequence). Trimming took off 1 base at V and 1 base at J, with 11 bases between the two ends. In DNA form, the CDR3 reads TGTGCCAGCAGCTTGTCGGCCAGGGCGAACACTGAAGCTTTCTTT. This translates into CASSLSARANTEAFF.